This T cell receptor beta chain derives from a study of breast tumors, draining lymph nodes, adjacent tissues. The CDR3 loop spans 14 amino acids. Trimming took 6 bases from V and 9 from J; bases not matched to a gene: 7. The germline gives CDR1 SGHTA, CDR2 FQGNSA. As for this clonotype: What it binds is unknown.

TCRdb reprocessed the multiplex PCR reads via MiXCR and lists one record per CDR3 protein. The table has roughly 17,000 distinct CDR3 sequences, around 46% seen once. Study conclusions and caveats: Compared with basal-like, luminal-like tumors shared significantly more repertoire with nontumor tissue. Findings are consistent with lymph node origin and intratumoral expansion of most tumor T cells.

V usage is TRBV7-2 and J usage is TRBJ1-6; 8 positions match TRBD1. The sample consisted of breast tumor tissue. This clonotype was obtained from a female donor with breast cancer. Some clones in this sample may be carry-over from other donors' samples. The CDR3 sequence is CASSPGGRVSPLHF. The CDR3 region has the DNA TGTGCCAGCAGTCCAGGGGGCCGGGTTTCACCCCTCCACTTT.